These 8 T cell receptor beta chains originate from one sample sequenced in a study of T cell responses to AZD1222 COVID-19 vaccine (dated by TCRdb to about 2021). The library was generated by the immunoSEQ multiplex PCR assay. In TCRdb, the immuneACCESS table is reduced to in-frame sequences with V and J assigned. These tables do not hold every clone; where another copy was compared, an unresolved V gene accounts for under half, and the others remain unexplained. The sample yields 150,000 to 180,000 clones; 86% were counted once. The top ten constitute 5.5% to 6% of the sample. The time point label, as the study defines it: baseline before first vaccination. The treatment or condition label, as the study defines it: meningococcal conjugate vaccine given as trial control. Here the sequenced sample was peripheral blood, taken on day 0 of MenACWY control vaccination. The receptors come from an adult in good health.

The table lists this clone with a count of one. This rearrangement joins TRBV5-6 to TRBJ2-5; a weak D match, TRBD1 (5 bases). CDR3 size: 12 residues. Germline V gene data show CDR1 as SGHDT and CDR2 as YYEEEE. Trimming shortened V by 5 bases and J by 7 bases, and 12 bases separated the two germline ends. Here the CDR3 DNA reads TGTGCCAGCAGGTTCGGCCAGGGGACCCAGTACTTC. It translates to CASRFGQGTQYF.

This rearrangement joins TRBV2 to TRBJ2-3; either TRBD1 or TRBD2 may supply D (5 bases each). Germline values: CDR1 SNHLY, CDR2 FYNNEI. CDR3 size: 17 residues. V gave up 7 bases and J gave up 0 bases, with 20 bases separating them. The chain's CDR3 is CASTGASSASSTDTQYF. Here the CDR3 DNA reads TGTGCCAGCACCGGGGCTTCCAGCGCGTCTAGCACAGATACGCAGTATTTT.

This clone was seen more than once but under ten times. The chain links TRBV5-1 to TRBJ1-3, with unresolved D. Germline CDR1 reads SGHRS; CDR2 reads YFSETQ. Trimming removed 6 bases at V and 0 bases at J, with 7 bases between. CDR3 length equals 13 residues. In nucleotides, the CDR3 is TGCGCCAGCACCCTGAGCTCTGGAAACACCATATATTTT. Protein sequence: CASTLSSGNTIYF.

V usage is TRBV9 and J usage is TRBJ1-6; the D gene is possibly TRBD1 (5 bases). This CDR3 region has 14 residues. The V end lost 4 bases, the J end lost 6 bases, and 11 bases lay between the germline ends. Germline V gene lookup returns CDR1 SGDLS and CDR2 YYNGEE. The CDR3 region is CASSPTTVNSPLHF. CDR3 coding DNA: TGTGCCAGCAGCCCTACGACAGTTAATTCACCCCTCCACTTT.

V and J are TRBV10-3 and TRBJ1-3; no clear D. The germline CDR1 and CDR2 sequences are ENHRY and SYGVKD. The CDR3 runs 16 residues. Trimming shortened V by 6 bases and J by 0 bases, and 15 bases separated the two germline ends. CDR3 sequence (DNA): TGTGCCATCAGCCTCAAGCCAGGCTTCTCTGGAAACACCATATATTTT. Encoded protein: CAISLKPGFSGNTIYF.

V is TRBV7-6 and J is TRBJ1-2, with 8 bases fitting TRBD1. Germline CDR1 is SGHVS and CDR2 is FNYEAQ. The CDR3 runs to 13 residues. Trimming took 5 bases from V and 8 from J; bases not matched to a gene: 7. CDR3 nucleotides: TGTGCCAGCAGCCCTCCGACAGGGGAGGGCTACACCTTC. This codes for CASSPPTGEGYTF.

The rearrangement uses TRBV2 and TRBJ2-7, with D perhaps matching TRBD1 or TRBD2 (5 bases each). CDR1 and CDR2 from the germline V gene are SNHLY and FYNNEI. The CDR3 covers 14 residues. Trimming took 3 bases from V and 6 from J, leaving 15 bases between them. Here the CDR3 DNA reads TGTGCCAGCAGTGAGTTGAGGGCTCAGGGCGAGCAGTACGTC. Its protein product is CASSELRAQGEQYV.

The rearrangement links TRBV7-3 to TRBJ2-3, with 10 bases matching TRBD1. Losses at the gene ends were 5 bases for V and 3 bases for J; bases not matched to a gene: 5. Per the germline V gene, CDR1 is SGHTA and CDR2 is FQGTGA. The CDR3 has 15 residues. The CDR3 sequence: CASSMTGGGTDTQYF. The CDR3 DNA follows: TGTGCCAGCAGCATGACAGGGGGCGGAACAGATACGCAGTATTTT.